This TCR beta chain was sequenced for a study of blood T cell repertoires in COVID-19. Trimming took 1 base from V and 6 from J, leaving 13 bases between them. Germline V lookup: CDR1 SGHNT, CDR2 YYREEE (reference sequence). The CDR3 is 15 residues long. This table comes from immunoSEQ multiplex PCR, and its TCRdb copy is limited to in-frame clones, with some not included. The sample consists of about 170,000 clones, roughly 90% of them appearing once. Sequenced material: peripheral blood. The chain recombines TRBV5-4 with TRBJ2-2; D possibly corresponds to TRBD2 (6 bases). The clonotype was recovered from a man between 60 and 75 years old with acute or convalescent COVID-19. The CDR3 sequence: CASSLPATSPGELFF. The CDR3, as DNA: TGTGCCAGCAGCTTGCCGGCCACTAGCCCCGGGGAGCTGTTTTTT. Filled out from reference TRBV5-4 and TRBJ2-2, the complete variable domain reads ETGVTQSPTHLIKTRGQQVTLRCSSQSGHNTVSWYQQALGQGPQFIFQYYREEENGRGNFPPRFSGLQFPNYSSELNVNALELDDSALYLCASSLPATSPGELFFGEGSRLTVL.